One and the same sample provided the 3 T cell receptor beta chains below, sequenced in a study of control samples from healthy donors and cancer patients. The data were produced by immunoSEQ multiplex PCR, yet TCRdb's version contains in-frame clones alone and is incomplete. This table holds approximately 100,000 clones, roughly 89% found once. Sequencing input: blood. The source of these receptors is a woman in her 50s in good health.

CDR3 loop: CASSFQGWYEQYV. The CDR3 region has the DNA TGTGCCAGCAGCTTCCAGGGGTGGTACGAGCAGTACGTC. The chain recombines TRBV7-2 with TRBJ2-7; tentatively, D is TRBD1 (6 bases). This CDR3 contains 13 residues. Germline V lookup: CDR1 SGHTA, CDR2 FQGNSA. V was trimmed by 3 bases and J by 4 bases, leaving 10 bases between them.

The V and J genes are TRBV5-4 and TRBJ2-5; D is perhaps TRBD1 (5 bases). With 3 bases removed from V and 4 bases from J, the gap between germline ends came to 19 bases. This CDR3 region has 16 residues. CDR1 and CDR2 from the germline V gene are SGHNT and YYREEE (reference sequence). The CDR3 spells CASSSTSGSWAETQYF. As DNA, the CDR3 is TGTGCCAGCAGCTCCACCTCAGGGTCTTGGGCAGAGACCCAGTACTTC.

The chain has TRBV9 and TRBJ2-7, with D hard to call. V lost 2 bases, J lost 3 bases, and 9 bases lay in between. Per the germline V gene, CDR1 is SGDLS and CDR2 is YYNGEE. The length of the CDR3 is 13 residues. In DNA, the CDR3 is TGTGCCAGCAGCGTTAATAACAACTACGAGCAGTACTTC. Amino acid sequence: CASSVNNNYEQYF.